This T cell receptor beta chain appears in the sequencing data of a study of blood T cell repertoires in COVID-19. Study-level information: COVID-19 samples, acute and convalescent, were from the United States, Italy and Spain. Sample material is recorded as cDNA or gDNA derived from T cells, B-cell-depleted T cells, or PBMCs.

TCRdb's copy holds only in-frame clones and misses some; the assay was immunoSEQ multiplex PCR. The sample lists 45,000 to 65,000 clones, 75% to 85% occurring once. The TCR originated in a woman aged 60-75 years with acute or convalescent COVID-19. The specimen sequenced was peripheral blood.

CDR3 bases: TGTGCCAGCAGCTTTCAGGGAAGCATAGGCGACGAGCAGTACTTC. It encodes CASSFQGSIGDEQYF. The chain couples TRBV7-2 to TRBJ2-7; TRBD1 might be the D (5 bases). Germline V gives CDR1 SGHTA, CDR2 FQGNSA. Trimming stripped 3 bases from V and 5 bases from J, with 17 bases between. CDR3 length: 15 amino acids.